This section outlines one TCR beta chain sequence together with its context. No antigen is known for it. Within one base of it there is no much larger clone, and no base qualities were kept. The germline V gene provides CDR1 SNHLY and CDR2 FYNNEI. V and J are trimmed by 6 bases and 4 bases, and the gene matches miss 5 bases of the junction. The CDR3 runs 13 amino acids, cysteine and phenylalanine included. Only the CDR3 DNA stays, 39 bases, in frame from base 1. The data were obtained in a study of technical replicates of blood from several donors (dated by TCRdb to about 2017). Library preparation was by the immunoSEQ multiplex PCR assay. The table was pulled from immuneACCESS by TCRdb, which kept in-frame rearrangements only. Such tables lose some clones; where checked, under half of the loss comes from unresolved V genes, and the rest has no known cause. The sample includes roughly 81,000 clones, with around 97% observed a single time. The top ten hold 0.15% to 0.2% of the sample.

Sequenced material: T cells isolated from PBMCs. This sequence was found in a human donor in good health. The rearrangement combines TRBV2 with TRBJ1-2; 7 bases in the junction line up with TRBD1. The CDR3 amino acid sequence is: CASRPGQIYGYTF. The DNA is as follows: TGTGCCAGCAGGCCGGGACAGATCTATGGCTACACCTTC. The variable domain in full, with residues beyond the CDR3 obtained from the reference TRBV2 and TRBJ1-2 genes, is EPEVTQTPSHQVTQMGQEVILRCVPISNHLYFYWYRQILGQKVEFLVSFYNNEISEKSEIFDDQFSVERPDGSNFTLKIRSTKLEDSAMYFCASRPGQIYGYTFGSGTRLTVV.